The T cell receptor (beta chain) described here comes from a study of cytomegalovirus exposure and HLA in healthy donors. Trimming left V 6 bases short and J 4 bases short, with 9 bases between. Germline assignment: CDR1 MNHEY and CDR2 SMNVEV (reference sequence). The CDR3 consists of 13 residues. The PCR employed 60 Vbeta primers together with 13 Jbeta primers. This table comes from immunoSEQ multiplex PCR, and its TCRdb copy is limited to in-frame clones, with some not included. The sample gives under 110,000 clones, roughly four fifths of which show up once; roughly 3.6% is in the top ten. The genes are TRBV27 and TRBJ2-2, with TRBD1 as a possible D gene (5 bases). Source material: PBMCs. The sequence came from a man aged 55 to 69 in good health and CMV-seronegative. The CDR3 bases are TGTGCCAGCAGATCCCAGGGCACCGGGGAGCTGTTTTTT. This encodes CASRSQGTGELFF.